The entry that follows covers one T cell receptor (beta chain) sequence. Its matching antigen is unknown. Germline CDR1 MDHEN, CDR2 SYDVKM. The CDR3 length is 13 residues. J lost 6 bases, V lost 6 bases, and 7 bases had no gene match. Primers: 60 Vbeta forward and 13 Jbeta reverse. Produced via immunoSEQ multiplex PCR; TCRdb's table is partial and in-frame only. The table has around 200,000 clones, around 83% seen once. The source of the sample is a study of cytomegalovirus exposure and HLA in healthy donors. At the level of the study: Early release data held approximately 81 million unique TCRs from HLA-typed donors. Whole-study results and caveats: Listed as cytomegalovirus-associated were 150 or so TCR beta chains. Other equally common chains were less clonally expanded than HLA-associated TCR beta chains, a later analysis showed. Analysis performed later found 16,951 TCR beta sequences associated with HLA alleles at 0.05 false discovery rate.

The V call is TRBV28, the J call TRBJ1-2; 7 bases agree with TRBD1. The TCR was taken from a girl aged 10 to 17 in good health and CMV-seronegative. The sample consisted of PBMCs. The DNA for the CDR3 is TGTGCCAGCAGCCTCCTCGACAGGGATGGCTACACCTTC. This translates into CASSLLDRDGYTF.